A selection of T cell receptor beta chains follows, all from one sample in a study of OX40 agonist ivuxolimab in advanced cancers. Repertoires were generated with immunoSEQ multiplex PCR, while TCRdb's copy carries only in-frame clones and drops some. The table has 20,000 to 30,000 clones, 60% to 80% seen once. This sample comprised CD4+ or CD8+ T cells sorted from blood, obtained in a trial of the OX40 agonist ivuxolimab. The receptor source for this set is an adult with an advanced solid tumor such as melanoma, head and neck, liver or kidney cancer. Both conserved end residues are part of each CDR3. D genes are given only for firm matches. Rows may omit the clone size; those that give it use once, few, many or a size class.

V gene: TRBV6-5; D gene: -; clone size: -; J gene: TRBJ1-5; CDR3 DNA: TGTGCCAGCAGTCAAGGCAGCAATCAGCCCCAGCATTTT; CDR3 protein: CASSQGSNQPQHF
V gene: TRBV7-8; D gene: -; clone size: -; J gene: TRBJ2-1; CDR3 DNA: TGTGCCAGCAGCTTGATTAACGGGAACAATGAGCAGTTCTTC; CDR3 protein: CASSLINGNNEQFF
V gene: TRBV13; D gene: -; clone size: -; J gene: TRBJ1-2; CDR3 DNA: TGTGCCAGCAGCGCGGGGCTCTATGGCTACACCTTC; CDR3 protein: CASSAGLYGYTF
V gene: TRBV6-5; D gene: -; clone size: -; J gene: TRBJ1-5; CDR3 DNA: TGTGCCAGCAGCTCGGGACACTTTATCGGACAGCCCCAGCATTTT; CDR3 protein: CASSSGHFIGQPQHF
V gene: TRBV5-6; D gene: -; clone size: -; J gene: TRBJ1-1; CDR3 DNA: TGTGCCAGCAGCTTCGGCGGTGAAGCTTTCTTT; CDR3 protein: CASSFGGEAFF
V gene: TRBV7-8; D gene: -; clone size: -; J gene: TRBJ1-5; CDR3 DNA: TGTGCCAGCACTCTTCGGGGGGATCAGCCCCAGCATTTT; CDR3 protein: CASTLRGDQPQHF
V gene: TRBV28; D gene: TRBD1; clone size: -; J gene: TRBJ1-1; CDR3 DNA: TGTGCCAGCAGCCCCCGGGACAGGGGGCGGAACACTGAAGCTTTCTTT; CDR3 protein: CASSPRDRGRNTEAFF
V gene: TRBV7-9; D gene: -; clone size: -; J gene: TRBJ2-1; CDR3 DNA: TGTGCCAGCAGCCCAGTCGGGTACAATGAGCAGTTCTTC; CDR3 protein: CASSPVGYNEQFF
V gene: TRBV14; D gene: -; clone size: -; J gene: TRBJ1-2; CDR3 DNA: TGTGCCAGCAGCCAAGATCGGGGAAGAAATGGCTACACCTTC; CDR3 protein: CASSQDRGRNGYTF
V gene: TRBV7-9; D gene: TRBD1; clone size: -; J gene: TRBJ2-3; CDR3 DNA: TGTGCCAGCAGCCCACAGGGGTCTACCACAGATACGCAGTATTTT; CDR3 protein: CASSPQGSTTDTQYF
V gene: TRBV7-9; D gene: -; clone size: -; J gene: TRBJ2-2; CDR3 DNA: TGTGTATCGAGTAGCCCGAACACCGGGGAGCTGTTTTTT; CDR3 protein: CVSSSPNTGELFF
V gene: TRBV6-5; D gene: -; clone size: -; J gene: TRBJ2-3; CDR3 DNA: TGTGCCAGCAGTCCCCGGGGGAGCACAGATACGCAGTATTTT; CDR3 protein: CASSPRGSTDTQYF
V gene: TRBV7-3; D gene: -; clone size: -; J gene: TRBJ2-1; CDR3 DNA: TGTGCCAGCAGCTTAGAGGTTGGCAAGCAGTTCTTC; CDR3 protein: CASSLEVGKQFF
V gene: TRBV6-4; D gene: -; clone size: -; J gene: TRBJ1-5; CDR3 DNA: TGTGCCAGCAGTGAGGAGGGAAATCAGCCCCAGCATTTT; CDR3 protein: CASSEEGNQPQHF
V gene: TRBV6-1; D gene: TRBD1; clone size: -; J gene: TRBJ2-2; CDR3 DNA: TGTGCCACCCCCGGGACAGGGCCCGGGGAGCTGTTTTTT; CDR3 protein: CATPGTGPGELFF
V gene: TRBV15; D gene: TRBD2; clone size: once; J gene: TRBJ2-7; CDR3 DNA: TGTGCCACCAGCAGAGAAAGCGGGGGGTTTTACGAGCAGTACTTC; CDR3 protein: CATSRESGGFYEQYF
V gene: TRBV7-6; D gene: -; clone size: -; J gene: TRBJ1-2; CDR3 DNA: TGTGCCAGCAGCTTAGGGTCGTCAGACTATGGCTACACCTTC; CDR3 protein: CASSLGSSDYGYTF
V gene: TRBV27; D gene: -; clone size: -; J gene: TRBJ2-7; CDR3 DNA: TGTGCCAGCAGTTTATTCGGGCTTCTAATCGGCTACGAGCAGTACTTC; CDR3 protein: CASSLFGLLIGYEQYF
V gene: TRBV28; D gene: TRBD2; clone size: -; J gene: TRBJ2-7; CDR3 DNA: TGTGCCAGCAGGGGACTATCCTACGAGCAGTACTTC; CDR3 protein: CASRGLSYEQYF
V gene: TRBV5-6; D gene: -; clone size: -; J gene: TRBJ2-7; CDR3 DNA: TGTGCCAGCAGCCCCGGAACGGCTAACGAGCAGTACTTC; CDR3 protein: CASSPGTANEQYF
V gene: TRBV11-2; D gene: -; clone size: -; J gene: TRBJ2-7; CDR3 DNA: TGTGCCAGCAGCTTAGTGGGATACTCCTACGAGCAGTACTTC; CDR3 protein: CASSLVGYSYEQYF
V gene: TRBV11-2; D gene: -; clone size: -; J gene: TRBJ2-7; CDR3 DNA: TGTGCCAGCAGCTTAGGGGGAGTCTACGAGCAGTACTTC; CDR3 protein: CASSLGGVYEQYF
V gene: TRBV11-2; D gene: -; clone size: -; J gene: TRBJ2-1; CDR3 DNA: TGTGCCAGCAGTCCCTACAACAATGAGCAGTTCTTC; CDR3 protein: CASSPYNNEQFF
V gene: TRBV4-3; D gene: TRBD1; clone size: -; J gene: TRBJ2-7; CDR3 DNA: TGCGCCAGCAGCCAAGACCTGGGGACAGGCGCTAACGAGCAGTACTTC; CDR3 protein: CASSQDLGTGANEQYF
V gene: TRBV11-2; D gene: -; clone size: -; J gene: TRBJ2-7; CDR3 DNA: TGTGCCAGCAGCTTACCTCCTAGTTACGAGCAGTACTTC; CDR3 protein: CASSLPPSYEQYF
V gene: TRBV5-6; D gene: -; clone size: -; J gene: TRBJ2-7; CDR3 DNA: TGTGCCAGCAGCGGGGGGACGGTGATCACCTACGAGCAGTACTTC; CDR3 protein: CASSGGTVITYEQYF
V gene: TRBV11-2; D gene: -; clone size: -; J gene: TRBJ2-7; CDR3 DNA: TGTGCCAGCAGCTTAGAGTGGGCGAGTGAGCAGTACTTC; CDR3 protein: CASSLEWASEQYF
V gene: TRBV6-4; D gene: TRBD2; clone size: few; J gene: TRBJ2-1; CDR3 DNA: TGTGCCAGCAGTCACGGGACTAGCGGCTACAATGAGCAGTTCTTC; CDR3 protein: CASSHGTSGYNEQFF
V gene: TRBV4-3; D gene: TRBD1; clone size: -; J gene: TRBJ2-7; CDR3 DNA: TGCGCCAGCAGCCAGAACCGGGACAGCTACGAGCAGTACTTC; CDR3 protein: CASSQNRDSYEQYF
V gene: TRBV5-1; D gene: -; clone size: -; J gene: TRBJ2-1; CDR3 DNA: TGCGCCAGCAGCTTGTCTGGACAGCGTGAGCAGTTCTTC; CDR3 protein: CASSLSGQREQFF